The T cell receptor (beta chain) under discussion was sequenced for a study of cytomegalovirus exposure and HLA in healthy donors. Regarding the study as a whole: Near-uniform donor sequencing depth was presumed by presence/absence analyses.

Trimming took off 4 bases at V and 6 bases at J, with 13 bases between the two ends. The germline V gene has CDR1 SQVTM and CDR2 ANQGSEA. CDR3 length: 12 amino acids. As to this clone: The target antigen is unknown.

The PCR ran on 60 Vbeta and 13 Jbeta primers. Only in-frame clones appear in the TCRdb table, and some are missing; sequencing was by immunoSEQ multiplex PCR. The profile shows some 150,000 clones, 70% of them singletons. The sequenced sample was PBMCs. The genes are TRBV29-1 and TRBJ2-7; D not certain. This sequence was found in a woman between 25 and 40 years old in good health and CMV-seronegative. DNA for the CDR3: TGCAGCGTTGTGAGTAGCCGTGTCGAGCAGTACTTC. Translation gives CSVVSSRVEQYF.